The T cell receptor beta chain described here comes from a study of monozygotic twins with inflammatory bowel disease. Study outcomes and limitations: In the analysis, different T cell subtypes could not be told apart.

With respect to this clonotype: Its antigen is unidentified.

The CDR3 loop spans 14 amino acids. CDR1 is MGHRA and CDR2 is YSYEKL in the germline V gene. UMIs were attached via template switching, each with a 6-nucleotide sample barcode. With the 5' RACE reads reprocessed, TCRdb shows one record per CDR3 protein and no DNA. This table lists roughly 150,000 distinct CDR3 sequences. The sequence derives from a human donor with ulcerative colitis or Crohn's disease, or a healthy co-twin of an affected twin (not recorded which). Sequencing input: blood. This chain uses TRBV4-1 with TRBJ2-1; TCRdb's assignment of TRBD1 cannot be checked, as there is no DNA. The CDR3 reads CASSQGWGKNEQFF.